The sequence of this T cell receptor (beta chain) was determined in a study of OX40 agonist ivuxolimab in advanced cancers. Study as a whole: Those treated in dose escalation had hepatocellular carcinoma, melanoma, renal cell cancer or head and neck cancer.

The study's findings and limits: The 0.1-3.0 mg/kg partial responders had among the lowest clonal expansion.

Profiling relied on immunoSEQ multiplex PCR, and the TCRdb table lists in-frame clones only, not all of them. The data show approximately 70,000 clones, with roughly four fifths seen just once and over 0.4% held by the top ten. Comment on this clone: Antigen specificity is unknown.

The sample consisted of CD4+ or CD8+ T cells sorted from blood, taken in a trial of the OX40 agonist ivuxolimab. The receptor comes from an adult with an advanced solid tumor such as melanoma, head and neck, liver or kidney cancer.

The CDR3 DNA reads TGTGCCAGTAGTATGCAGACAGCTAACTATGGCTACACCTTC. This sequence encodes CASSMQTANYGYTF. This chain uses TRBV19 with TRBJ1-2; tentatively, D is TRBD1 (5 bases). In germline, CDR1 is LNHDA, CDR2 SQIVND (reference sequence). The CDR3 runs 14 residues. V lost 3 bases to trimming and J lost 0 bases, with 8 bases between them.